The clone carrying this TCR beta chain was detected many times. Its antigen is still unknown. The data stem from a study of Graves' ophthalmopathy and Graves' hyperthyroidism. Study-level points and caveats: Blood also held most thyroid clonotypes expanded above 0.001 frequency. The model predicted progression of ophthalmopathy with a sensitivity of just over 70%, and its specificity was 72.22%.

Scientists amplified the TCR beta CDR3 regions from RNA transcripts. Second-round multiplex PCR came after first-round RT-PCR with HTBI primers. TCRdb reprocessed the multiplex PCR reads via MiXCR and lists one record per CDR3 protein. Found here are 600,000 to 650,000 distinct CDR3 sequences, 20% to 25% of them singletons; the top ten hold approximately 7%. With 0 bases removed from V and 6 bases from J, the gap between germline ends came to 6 bases. CDR3 length equals 12 residues. Germline CDR1 and CDR2: SGDLS and YYNGEE. This TCR came from a woman between 18 and 29 years old with stable Graves' hyperthyroidism. Some clones in this sample may be carry-over from other donors' samples. The sample taken for sequencing was peripheral blood. The chain combines TRBV9 with TRBJ1-1; D unresolved. The CDR3 nucleotides read TGTGCCAGCAGCGTAGAGGGAGCTGAAGCTTTCTTT. This codes for CASSVEGAEAFF. The variable domain in full, with the rest retrieved from reference TRBV9 and TRBJ1-1, is DSGVTQTPKHLITATGQRVTLRCSPRSGDLSVYWYQQSLDQGLQFLIQYYNGEERAKGNILERFSAQQFPDLHSELNLSSLELGDSALYFCASSVEGAEAFFGQGTRLTVV.